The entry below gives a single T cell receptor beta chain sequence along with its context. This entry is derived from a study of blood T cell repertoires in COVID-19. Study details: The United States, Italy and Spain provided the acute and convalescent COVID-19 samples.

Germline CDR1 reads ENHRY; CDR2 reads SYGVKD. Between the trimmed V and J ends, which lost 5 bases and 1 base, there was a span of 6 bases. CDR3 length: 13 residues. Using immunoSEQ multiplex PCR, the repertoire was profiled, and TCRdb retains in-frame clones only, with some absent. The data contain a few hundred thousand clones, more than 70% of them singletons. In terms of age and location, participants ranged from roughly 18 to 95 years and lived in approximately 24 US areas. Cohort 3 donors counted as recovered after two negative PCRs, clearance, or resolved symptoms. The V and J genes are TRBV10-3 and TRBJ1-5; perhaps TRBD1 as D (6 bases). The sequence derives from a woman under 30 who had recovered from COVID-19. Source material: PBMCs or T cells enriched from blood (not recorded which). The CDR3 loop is CAISQGSNQPQHF. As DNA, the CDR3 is TGTGCCATCAGTCAGGGGAGCAATCAGCCCCAGCATTTT.